A single TCR beta chain is shown here with its context. Antigen specificity is unknown. This sample is part of a study of shared clonotypes between healthy human individuals. Findings of the study overall: An expected dependence of interdonor clonotype sharing on sequencing depth was noted. The sharing of 5% to 5.5% of naive CD4 clonotypes was seen across a few donors. Naive subsets typically showed greater estimated richness than memory subsets. All-four-donor shared clonotypes had higher generation probabilities than non-shared clonotypes did.

Trimming at V came to 4 bases and at J to 10 bases, leaving 20 bases not matched to a gene. The CDR3 is 17 residues long. The germline gives CDR1 SGDLS, CDR2 YYNGEE. Selected positively for CCR7 and CD45RO-negative, naive CD8 cells excluded terminally differentiated effector memory CD45RA+ cells. Sequencing was performed with immunoSEQ multiplex PCR; in TCRdb, only in-frame clones are kept and a portion is missing. The table records about 1.9 million clones, 80% to 95% of them present only once. Input material: naive CD8+ T cells from PBMCs. This receptor was identified in a man between 18 and 35 years old in good health. Some clones in this sample may be carry-over from other donors' samples. This chain links TRBV9 with TRBJ2-1; 7 bases align to TRBD1. CDR3 coding DNA: TGTGCCAGCAGCCCCCGCGTTTATACCGGGACAGCGCGAGAGCAGTTCTTC. It yields the protein CASSPRVYTGTAREQFF.